This T cell receptor beta chain was recorded in a study of blood T cell repertoires in COVID-19. Turning to the study itself: Sites in the United States, Italy and Spain provided acute and convalescent COVID-19 samples. The cDNA or gDNA used as material had been derived from T cells, B-cell-depleted T cells, or PBMCs.

Within the 2 weeks before study entry, each person in the exposed group met a COVID-19 case. The CDR3 consists of 13 residues. Germline CDR1 reads SGHTA; CDR2 reads FQGNSA. Trimming took 5 bases from V and 4 from J, leaving 9 bases between them. Per the original data handling: Using reference gene primer amplification, nucleated cell counts were estimated. Sequencing used immunoSEQ multiplex PCR; TCRdb keeps in-frame clones, though not all of them. Clonal size and the V and J genes are those of that table, whereas D and trimming came from the DNA. The sample holds hundreds of thousands of clones; around 85% are singletons and the top ten take approximately 1.9%.

The sequence derives from a woman aged 25 to 39 who had been exposed to COVID-19. J is TRBJ1-5 and V is TRBV7-2; tentative D call: TRBD1 (5 bases). The sequenced material came from PBMCs or T cells enriched from blood (not recorded which). The DNA for the CDR3 is TGTGCCAGCAGCGCCGACAGAAATCAGCCCCAGCATTTT. The encoded protein is CASSADRNQPQHF.